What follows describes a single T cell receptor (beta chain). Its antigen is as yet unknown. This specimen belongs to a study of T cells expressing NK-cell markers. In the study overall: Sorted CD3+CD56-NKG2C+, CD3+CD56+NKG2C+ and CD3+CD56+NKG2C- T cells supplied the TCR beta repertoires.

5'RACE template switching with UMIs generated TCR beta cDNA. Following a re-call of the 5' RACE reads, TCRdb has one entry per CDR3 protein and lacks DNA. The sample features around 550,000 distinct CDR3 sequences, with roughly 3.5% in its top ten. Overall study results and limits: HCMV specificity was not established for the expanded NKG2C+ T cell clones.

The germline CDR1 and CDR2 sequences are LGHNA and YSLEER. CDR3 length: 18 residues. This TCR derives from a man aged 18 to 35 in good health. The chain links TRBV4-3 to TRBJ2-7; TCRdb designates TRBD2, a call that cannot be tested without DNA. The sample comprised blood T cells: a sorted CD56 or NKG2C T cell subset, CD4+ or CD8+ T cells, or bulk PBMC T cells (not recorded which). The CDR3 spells CASSQDLASGSHGYEQYF.